This TCR beta chain was recovered during a study of follicular helper T cells after annual influenza vaccination. As to this clone: Its target is not known.

Time point described: 2015-2016 season, 7 days after influenza vaccination. Each time point used about 40 to 110 mL of blood. The repertoire was sequenced with immunoSEQ multiplex PCR; TCRdb's copy has only in-frame clones and lacks some. Of just over 7,000 clones detected, over 80% appear once; the ten largest clones hold roughly 1.5%. Between the trimmed V and J ends, which lost 6 bases and 3 bases, there was a span of 12 bases. Looked up from germline, CDR1 is MDHEN and CDR2 is SYDVKM. The CDR3 is made up of 13 amino acids. Study outcomes and limitations: Day 7 ICOS+CD38+ clones were most often found later in ICOS-CD38- cTfh cells.

The receptor comes from an adult who received the influenza vaccine. Sample: CXCR5+ CD38- circulating T follicular helper cells from blood, taken 7 days after influenza vaccination. Specified subset: circulating Tfh, non-naive CD4+CXCR5+PD-1+ (ICOS+CD38+ or ICOS-CD38-). V usage is TRBV28 and J usage is TRBJ2-7, with D unclear. The DNA for the CDR3 is TGTGCCAGCAGCGGACCGGAGAACTACGAGCAGTACTTC. As protein: CASSGPENYEQYF.